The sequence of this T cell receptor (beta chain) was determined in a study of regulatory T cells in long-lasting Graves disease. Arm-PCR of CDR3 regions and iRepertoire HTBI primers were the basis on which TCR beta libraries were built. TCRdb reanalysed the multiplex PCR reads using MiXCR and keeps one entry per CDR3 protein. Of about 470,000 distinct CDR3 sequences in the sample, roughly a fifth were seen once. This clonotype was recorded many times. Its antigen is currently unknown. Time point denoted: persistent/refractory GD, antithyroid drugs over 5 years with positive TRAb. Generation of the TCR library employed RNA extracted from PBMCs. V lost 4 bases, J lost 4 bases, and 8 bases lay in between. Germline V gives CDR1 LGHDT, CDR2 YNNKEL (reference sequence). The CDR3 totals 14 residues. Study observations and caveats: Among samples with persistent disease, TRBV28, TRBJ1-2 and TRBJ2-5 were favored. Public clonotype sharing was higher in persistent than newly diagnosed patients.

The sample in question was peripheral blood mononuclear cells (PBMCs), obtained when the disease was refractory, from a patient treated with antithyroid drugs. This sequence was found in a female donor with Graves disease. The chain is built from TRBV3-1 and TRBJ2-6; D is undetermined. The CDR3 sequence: CASSRGSGANVLTF. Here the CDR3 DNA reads TGTGCCAGCAGCCGGGGATCCGGGGCCAACGTCCTGACTTTC.